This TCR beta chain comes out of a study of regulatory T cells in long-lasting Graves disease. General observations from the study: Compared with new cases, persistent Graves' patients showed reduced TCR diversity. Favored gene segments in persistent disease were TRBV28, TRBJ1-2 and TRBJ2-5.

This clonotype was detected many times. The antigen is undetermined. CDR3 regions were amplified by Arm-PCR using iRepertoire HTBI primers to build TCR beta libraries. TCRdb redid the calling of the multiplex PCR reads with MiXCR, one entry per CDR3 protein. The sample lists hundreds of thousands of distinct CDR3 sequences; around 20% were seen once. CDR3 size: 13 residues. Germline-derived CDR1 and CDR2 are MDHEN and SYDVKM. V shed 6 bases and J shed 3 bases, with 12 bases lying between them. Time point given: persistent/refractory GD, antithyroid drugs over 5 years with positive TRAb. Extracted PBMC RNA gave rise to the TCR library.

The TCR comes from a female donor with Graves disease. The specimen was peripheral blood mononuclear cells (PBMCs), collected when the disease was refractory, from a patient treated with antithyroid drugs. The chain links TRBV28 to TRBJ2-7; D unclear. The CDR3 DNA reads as TGTGCCAGCAGGGATAGCAGTTTCTACGAGCAGTACTTC. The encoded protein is CASRDSSFYEQYF.